This TCR beta chain was sequenced for a study of blood T cell repertoires in COVID-19. Looking at the study overall: Samples of COVID-19 (acute and convalescent) were obtained from the United States, Italy and Spain. Sample material is recorded as cDNA or gDNA derived from T cells, B-cell-depleted T cells, or PBMCs.

Authors' analysis steps: Amplification with reference gene primers provided the estimates of nucleated cell counts. TCRdb keeps only in-frame clones here, not all; method: immunoSEQ multiplex PCR. Clone size and the V and J calls come from that table; the DNA yielded D and trimming. The data contain about 190,000 clones, about 83% of them singletons. This clonotype was sampled from a man in his fifties with active or convalescent COVID-19. The specimen sequenced was peripheral blood.

The CDR3 here is CASSQGLGSGEKLFF. The CDR3 region has the DNA TGTGCCAGCAGCCAAGGGCTAGGGAGTGGTGAAAAACTGTTTTTT. V usage is TRBV3-1 (or the pseudogene TRBV3-2) and J usage is TRBJ1-4; D gene unclear. This CDR3 is 15 amino acids long. Per the germline V gene, CDR1 is LGHDT and CDR2 is YNNKEL (reference sequence). V was trimmed by 1 base and J by 7 bases, leaving 13 bases between them.